The 31 T cell receptor beta chains given below trace back to one sample, sequenced in a study of T cells in narcolepsy. Method: immunoSEQ multiplex PCR; TCRdb's copy keeps in-frame clones and lacks some. The table lists about 30,000 clones, around four fifths of them singletons. The sequenced sample consisted of CD45RA- memory CD4+ T cells from PBMCs. The receptors come from a human donor with narcolepsy.

This chain links TRBV29-1 with TRBJ1-3; D is uncertain. V lost 4 bases and J 4 bases, leaving 14 bases between the germline ends. The CDR3 is 14 amino acids. Germline V gene sequence: CDR1 SQVTM, CDR2 ANQGSEA. In nucleotides, the CDR3 is TGCAGCGTTGCCATTATGGGGAGAGGAAACACCATATATTTT. Translated, it gives CSVAIMGRGNTIYF.

For this clone: The same CDR3 can be traced to other DNA sequences in this sample. The chain recombines TRBV7-2 with TRBJ2-2; D is unclear. The germline gives CDR1 SGHTA, CDR2 FQGNSA. V shed 1 base and J shed 5 bases, with 8 bases lying between them. CDR3 length equals 14 residues. CDR3 sequence: CASSLVGGTGELFF. The CDR3 DNA is TGTGCCAGCAGCTTAGTTGGTGGGACCGGGGAGCTGTTTTTT. Full variable domain (outside the CDR3, taken from reference TRBV7-2 and TRBJ2-2): GAGVSQSPSNKVTEKGKDVELRCDPISGHTALYWYRQSLGQGLEFLIYFQGNSAPDKSGLPSDRFSAERTGGSVSTLTIQRTQQEDSAVYLCASSLVGGTGELFFGEGSRLTVL.

The rearrangement uses TRBV28 and TRBJ2-3; D is perhaps TRBD1 or TRBD2 (5 bases each). The V gene's germline CDR1 is MDHEN and CDR2 SYDVKM. The CDR3 loop spans 17 amino acids. V lost 6 bases, J lost 0 bases, and 19 bases lay in between. The CDR3 nucleotides are TGTGCCAGCAGCCCCACCGACCGCCGGGACAGCACAGATACGCAGTATTTT. It specifies CASSPTDRRDSTDTQYF.

This clone was detected only a few times. V and J are TRBV6-1 and TRBJ2-7; 10 nucleotides line up with TRBD1. The CDR3 sequence is 14 residues long. The germline V gene has CDR1 MNHNS and CDR2 SASEGT. V was clipped by 4 bases and J by 4 bases; unmatched bases: 4. CDR3 coding DNA: TGTGCCAGCAGTGGGACAGGGGGGCCTTACGAGCAGTACTTC. Protein sequence: CASSGTGGPYEQYF.

The chain combines TRBV6-5 with TRBJ2-3, with a tentative D call TRBD2 (6 bases). The CDR3 length is 14 residues. Trimming took 6 bases from V and 2 from J, leaving 12 bases between them. The germline V gene encodes CDR1 MNHEY and CDR2 SVGAGI. The CDR3 coding sequence is TGTGCCAGCAGGTGGGACTGGTCCACAGATACGCAGTATTTT. This codes for CASRWDWSTDTQYF.

Written as DNA, the CDR3 is TGTGCCAGCAGTTTAGTGGGGGGCAATGAGCAGTTCTTC. Encoded protein: CASSLVGGNEQFF. This chain connects TRBV27 to TRBJ2-1; tentatively, D is TRBD2 (6 bases). Germline-derived CDR1 and CDR2 are MNHEY and SMNVEV (reference sequence). The CDR3 is 13 amino acids. The V end lost 2 bases, the J end lost 6 bases, and 8 bases lay between the germline ends.

The rearrangement joins TRBV11-2 to TRBJ2-1; TRBD1 aligns across 7 bases. Germline-derived CDR1 and CDR2 are SGHAT and FQNNGV. This CDR3 region has 15 residues. The V and J ends lost 6 bases and 3 bases, in that order; junction bases with no gene match: 8. CDR3 nucleotides: TGTGCCAGCAGTTTGTCCGGGACAGACTACAATGAGCAGTTCTTC. Its translation: CASSLSGTDYNEQFF.

The chain carries TRBV6-5 and TRBJ2-3, with a possible D match to TRBD2 (7 bases). The CDR3 contains 15 residues. Trimming cost V 5 bases and J 9 bases, with 21 bases left between them. In germline, CDR1 is MNHEY, CDR2 SVGAGI. For the CDR3, the DNA is TGTGCCAGCAGTACGGGGGGCGGGCACAGATCAACGCAGTATTTT. Its translation is CASSTGGGHRSTQYF.

Of note for this clone: Other DNA sequences in the sample encode the same CDR3. The chain combines TRBV23-1 with TRBJ1-6; D unresolved. TRBV23-1 is treated as an ORF (open reading frame) with a function not yet certain. The V gene lost 3 bases and the J gene lost 10 bases, with 16 bases spanning the gap. The CDR3 is 15 amino acids. The CDR3 nucleotides read TGCGCCAGCAGTCAGCCGGACGGGCCGGGCTCACCCCTCCACTTT. Amino acids: CASSQPDGPGSPLHF.

V is TRBV6-6 and J is TRBJ1-1, with D possibly matching TRBD1 (5 bases). V was pared by 7 bases and J by 4 bases, with 19 bases between. The CDR3 loop spans 15 amino acids. Germline values: CDR1 MNHNY, CDR2 SVGAGI (reference sequence). CDR3 sequence: CASTEVRGVGTEAFF. CDR3 DNA: TGTGCCAGCACCGAGGTACGGGGCGTTGGCACTGAAGCTTTCTTT.

This chain links TRBV7-6 with TRBJ2-7; D is perhaps TRBD1 (5 bases). Deletions cut 2 bases from V and 4 bases from J, with 27 bases between. CDR1 is SGHVS and CDR2 is FNYEAQ in the germline V gene. The CDR3 is 19 amino acids. The CDR3 region has the DNA TGTGCCAGCAGCTTAATCCCGCCGTTGATGGAGACCAGGGCTTACGAGCAGTACTTC. This gives the protein CASSLIPPLMETRAYEQYF.

This chain uses TRBV10-3 with TRBJ2-2, with a weak D call TRBD1 (6 bases). Looked up from germline, CDR1 is ENHRY and CDR2 is SYGVKD. This CDR3 region has 16 residues. V lost 6 bases, J lost 2 bases, and 16 bases lay in between. The CDR3 nucleotides read TGTGCCATCAGCCGAACAGGGTTGGGAAACACCGGGGAGCTGTTTTTT. Amino acids: CAISRTGLGNTGELFF.

The rearrangement joins TRBV7-9 to TRBJ2-1, with a possible D match to TRBD2 (5 bases). The CDR3 is 13 residues long. Germline-derived CDR1 and CDR2 are SEHNR and FQNEAQ (reference sequence). Between the trimmed V and J ends, which lost 6 bases and 4 bases, there was a span of 10 bases. CDR3 nucleotide sequence: TGTGCCAGCAGTCTAGCAGCTTACAATGAGCAGTTCTTC. Translated, it gives CASSLAAYNEQFF. Complete variable domain (other parts from reference TRBV7-9 and TRBJ2-1): DTGVSQNPRHKITKRGQNVTFRCDPISEHNRLYWYRQTLGQGPEFLTYFQNEAQLEKSRLLSDRFSAERPKGSFSTLEIQRTEQGDSAMYLCASSLAAYNEQFFGPGTRLTVL.

This rearrangement joins TRBV19 to TRBJ2-5, with D perhaps matching TRBD2 (6 bases). V lost 4 bases and J lost 4, with 13 bases in between. The CDR3 has 14 amino acids. The germline gives CDR1 LNHDA, CDR2 SQIVND (reference sequence). The CDR3 spells CASSNSRGSETQYF. The CDR3 region has the DNA TGTGCCAGTAGTAACTCGCGGGGATCAGAGACCCAGTACTTC.

J is TRBJ2-1 and V is TRBV2; 9 bases map to TRBD1. Germline CDR1 is SNHLY and CDR2 is FYNNEI. The CDR3 runs 16 residues. The V and J ends lost 2 bases and 4 bases, in that order; junction bases with no gene match: 6. CDR3 nucleotide sequence: TGTGCCAGCAGTGAACAAGGGACAGGGTATTACAATGAGCAGTTCTTC. It yields the protein CASSEQGTGYYNEQFF.

The V gene is TRBV14, the J gene TRBJ2-1; the D gene is possibly TRBD2 (6 bases). The CDR3 is 15 residues long. Per germline, CDR1 SGHDN and CDR2 FVKESK. The V end lost 4 bases, the J end lost 3 bases, and 13 bases lay between the germline ends. The CDR3 sequence is CASSRGEVGYNEQFF. CDR3 in DNA: TGTGCCAGCAGCCGGGGGGAGGTCGGCTACAATGAGCAGTTCTTC.

The CDR3 sequence is CASSEWTGNQPQHF. DNA for the CDR3: TGTGCCAGCAGTGAATGGACAGGGAATCAGCCCCAGCATTTT. The chain is built from TRBV25-1 and TRBJ1-5; 8 bases map to TRBD1. After removal of 1 base from V and 4 bases from J, the junction contained 0 bases not matched to a gene. From germline, CDR1 is MGHDK and CDR2 SYGVNS. CDR3 length: 14 residues.

The rearrangement links TRBV21-1 to TRBJ1-5. TRBV21-1 is an annotated pseudogene. This CDR3 is built from 21 residues. The CDR3 nucleotides read TGTGCCAGCAGCGACCCTAAACTGGTGGCAGGGGCGGGGGATAGCAATCAGCCCCAGCATTTT. It yields the protein CASSDPKLVAGAGDSNQPQHF.

The sample holds one count of this clone. This chain links TRBV5-4 with TRBJ2-5, with 8 bases fitting TRBD2. The J call may not be correct, given that the DNA end is closer to TRBJ2-7. Germline CDR1 reads SGHNT; CDR2 reads YYREEE (reference sequence). The CDR3 runs 19 residues. The CDR3 sequence: CASSARLATLPNTLYEQYF. The CDR3 bases are TGTGCCAGCAGCGCCCGACTAGCGACGCTCCCAAATACCCTTTACGAGCAGTACTTC.

The count of this clone is one. The CDR3 sequence: CAISEPSRTGDTQYF. As DNA, the CDR3 is TGTGCCATCAGTGAGCCGAGCCGAACCGGAGATACGCAGTATTTT. This chain uses TRBV10-3 with TRBJ2-3; no clear D gene. This CDR3 spans 15 amino acids. The V end lost 2 bases, the J end lost 5 bases, and 14 bases lay between the germline ends. Germline V gene lookup returns CDR1 ENHRY and CDR2 SYGVKD.

The chain joins TRBV7-8 to TRBJ2-1, with 12 bases fitting TRBD2. The J segment lost 5 bases and the V segment lost 5 bases, leaving 7 bases of the junction unmatched. The CDR3 loop spans 16 amino acids. CDR1 and CDR2 (germline): SGHVS, FQNEAQ. This chain's CDR3 is CASSPRRLAGDNEQFF. Written as DNA, the CDR3 is TGTGCCAGCAGCCCTAGACGACTAGCGGGGGACAATGAGCAGTTCTTC.

In this sample, this clone turned up a few times. The chain uses TRBV7-6 and TRBJ1-3; TRBD1 matches at 8 bases. The J segment lost 0 bases and the V segment lost 5 bases, leaving 9 bases of the junction unmatched. The CDR3 runs 17 residues. Germline V gene sequence: CDR1 SGHVS, CDR2 FNYEAQ. The CDR3 DNA reads TGTGCCAGCAGCCTCCCCAGGGGGACAGGCTCTGGAAACACCATATATTTT. It encodes CASSLPRGTGSGNTIYF.

The chain carries TRBV5-1 and TRBJ2-7; D is unclear. Germline V gene lookup returns CDR1 SGHRS and CDR2 YFSETQ. CDR3 length equals 14 residues. V lost 1 base to trimming and J lost 2 bases, with 10 bases between them. CDR3 nucleotide sequence: TGCGCCAGCAGCTTGAGCCAGGTCCCCTACGAGCAGTACTTC. As protein: CASSLSQVPYEQYF.

The chain employs TRBV9 and TRBJ2-3; perhaps TRBD1 as D (5 bases). The germline V gene encodes CDR1 SGDLS and CDR2 YYNGEE. The germline V and J ends were trimmed by 0 bases and 2 bases, with 10 bases remaining between them. The CDR3 has 15 residues. DNA of the CDR3: TGTGCCAGCAGCGTAGACGGACACCCCACAGATACGCAGTATTTT. It yields the protein CASSVDGHPTDTQYF.

This chain uses TRBV14 with TRBJ1-1; D not resolved. Germline CDR1 is SGHDN and CDR2 is FVKESK. Trimming left V 5 bases short and J 1 base short, with 5 bases between. CDR3 length equals 12 residues. CDR3 nucleotides: TGTGCCAGCAGCTTCCCGAACACTGAAGCTTTCTTT. Amino acids: CASSFPNTEAFF.

V and J are TRBV7-8 and TRBJ2-5; 12 bases line up with TRBD2. This CDR3 comprises 15 residues. CDR1 is SGHVS, CDR2 FQNEAQ, per germline. The trim removed 5 bases at V and 4 bases at J, leaving 5 bases unmatched. The CDR3 is CASSPLAGGIETQYF. The CDR3, as DNA: TGTGCCAGCAGCCCCCTAGCGGGGGGGATAGAGACCCAGTACTTC. The complete variable domain, with remaining parts taken from reference TRBV7-8 and TRBJ2-5, reads GAGVSQSPRYKVAKRGQDVALRCDPISGHVSLFWYQQALGQGPEFLTYFQNEAQLDKSGLPSDRFFAERPEGSVSTLKIQRTQQEDSAVYLCASSPLAGGIETQYFGPGTRLLVL.

This chain connects TRBV7-9 to TRBJ2-3; no firm D call. Germline CDR1 reads SEHNR; CDR2 reads FQNEAQ (reference sequence). This CDR3 contains 13 residues. V lost 6 bases and J 3 bases, leaving 10 bases between the germline ends. CDR3 sequence reads: CASSWTETDTQYF. Written as DNA, the CDR3 is TGTGCCAGCAGTTGGACCGAGACAGATACGCAGTATTTT.

The rearrangement links TRBV5-1 to TRBJ1-1; 9 nucleotides line up with TRBD1. Germline V CDR1 and CDR2: SGHRS, YFSETQ. This CDR3 spans 13 amino acids. V lost 1 base, J lost 8 bases, and 3 bases stayed unmatched. The CDR3: CASSLTGQGEAFF. The DNA for the CDR3 is TGCGCCAGCAGCTTGACGGGACAGGGAGAAGCTTTCTTT.

This clone showed up just a few times. The chain joins TRBV9 to TRBJ1-3; D gene uncertain. There are 17 residues in the CDR3. The germline V and J ends were trimmed by 0 bases and 0 bases, with 13 bases remaining between them. Per germline, CDR1 SGDLS and CDR2 YYNGEE. The CDR3 region has the DNA TGTGCCAGCAGCGTAGACCCGTCGGAGGTCTCTGGAAACACCATATATTTT. It is translated as CASSVDPSEVSGNTIYF.

This chain connects TRBV19 to TRBJ1-2; tentative D call: TRBD1 (6 bases). The V gene's germline CDR1 is LNHDA and CDR2 SQIVND (reference sequence). V lost 4 bases and J lost 2, with 23 bases in between. The CDR3 loop spans 18 amino acids. In nucleotides, the CDR3 is TGTGCCAGTAGTAAATCCCCACGCACGGAGAGGGGGAACTATGGCTACACCTTC. It codes for CASSKSPRTERGNYGYTF.

This clone was detected a few times. V usage is TRBV7-9 and J usage is TRBJ2-3; D call uncertain. Trimming took 5 bases from V and 4 from J, leaving 4 bases between them. Germline assignment: CDR1 SEHNR and CDR2 FQNEAQ (reference sequence). CDR3 size: 11 residues. CDR3: CASSKADTQYF. CDR3 bases: TGTGCCAGCAGCAAAGCAGATACGCAGTATTTT.